These T cell receptor beta chains were read from a single sample in a study of shared clonotypes between healthy human individuals. Only in-frame clones appear in the TCRdb table, and some are missing; sequencing was by immunoSEQ multiplex PCR. The table includes just under 95,000 clones, 60% to 75% detected once. Material for sequencing was memory CD8+ T cells sorted from blood. These receptors all stem from a man aged 25-45 years in good health. The CDR3 runs from the conserved cysteine through the conserved F or W. A D gene is named only where the DNA matches it firmly. Rows may omit the clone size; those that give it use once, few, many or a size class.

size,V,J,D,DNA,CDR3
NA,TRBV5-1,TRBJ2-7,TRBD1,TGCGCCAGCAGCCCGGACAGGGAGTACGAGCAGTACTTC,CASSPDREYEQYF
many,TRBV21-1,TRBJ2-2,NA,TGTGCCAGCAGCAAGGGTAGACTAGCGGGAACCAACACCGGGGAGCTGTTTTTT,CASSKGRLAGTNTGELFF
NA,TRBV2,TRBJ1-1,NA,TGTGCCAGCAGTCACCCGGGCCCGGATACGGCTTTCTTT,CASSHPGPDTAFF
NA,TRBV6-5,TRBJ2-3,NA,TGTGCCAGCAGCTCCGGGCCAAGCACAGATACGCAGTATTTT,CASSSGPSTDTQYF
medium-sized,TRBV27,TRBJ2-7,NA,TGTGCCAGCAGTTCATCCGGGACCCGCTACGAGCAGTACTTC,CASSSSGTRYEQYF
NA,TRBV7-9,TRBJ1-1,NA,TGTGCCAGCAGCTTAGGATTCACTGAAGCTTTCTTT,CASSLGFTEAFF
few,TRBV28,TRBJ2-1,TRBD2,TGTGCCAGCAGCTGGGGGGGGGCTAGCGGGATCTCCAATGAGCAGTTCTTC,CASSWGGASGISNEQFF
NA,TRBV5-1,TRBJ1-1,TRBD1,TGCGCCAGCAGCCAGACAGGGGCCTCCACTGAAGCTTTCTTT,CASSQTGASTEAFF
NA,TRBV6-4,TRBJ1-5,TRBD1,TGTGCCAGCAGTGCAGGGGGCGGTCAGCCCCAGCATTTT,CASSAGGGQPQHF
NA,TRBV7-9,TRBJ1-4,NA,TGTGCCAGCAGCTCCGCGGACGCGGGGGGCGTTGAAAAACTGTTTTTT,CASSSADAGGVEKLFF
NA,TRBV2,TRBJ2-1,NA,TGTGCCAGCTCCCCGGCCAGCTCCTACAATGAGCAGTTCTTC,CASSPASSYNEQFF
few,TRBV4-3,TRBJ2-1,NA,TGCGCCAGCAGCCGAAGTACAGCCGGGACATTGGACAATGAGCAGTTCTTC,CASSRSTAGTLDNEQFF
few,TRBV4-1,TRBJ1-5,NA,TGCGCCAGCAGCCAAGATGCGGCAGGGTTTCAGCCCCAGCATTTT,CASSQDAAGFQPQHF
NA,TRBV7-2,TRBJ2-1,NA,TGTGCCAGCAGCCTCGTTGCCGGGACCGCAGGGCTCTTC,CASSLVAGTAGLF
NA,TRBV15,TRBJ2-1,TRBD2,TGTGCCACCAGCAGAGACGGGAGGGATTACAATGAGCAGTTCTTC,CATSRDGRDYNEQFF
many,TRBV6-4,TRBJ2-1,TRBD2,TGTGCCAGCAGTGAGGCTAGCGGCTCCTACAATGAGCAGTTCTTC,CASSEASGSYNEQFF
NA,TRBV11-2,TRBJ2-7,TRBD1,TGTGCCAGCAGCTACTACAGGGGACCCAGCTCCTACGAGCAGTACTTC,CASSYYRGPSSYEQYF
NA,TRBV6-4,TRBJ2-3,NA,TGTGCCAGCAGTGACAGGCCCTCGGGCACAGATACGCAGTATTTT,CASSDRPSGTDTQYF
NA,TRBV28,TRBJ2-3,NA,TGTGCCAGCAGTTGCCGCCTCGACAGGCCCCGGGATACGCAGTATTTT,CASSCRLDRPRDTQYF
NA,TRBV27,TRBJ1-2,NA,TGTGCCAGCAGTAATCGGGACGGCCGATTTGGCTACACCTTC,CASSNRDGRFGYTF
once,TRBV7-8,TRBJ2-3,TRBD2,TGTGCCAGCAGCGGCCCCGGGACTAGCGGACACACAGATACGCAGTATTTT,CASSGPGTSGHTDTQYF
NA,TRBV7-9,TRBJ2-3,TRBD2,TGTGCCAGCAGAACCGGACTAGCGGGAACTAGCACAGATACGCAGTATTTT,CASRTGLAGTSTDTQYF
few,TRBV7-2,TRBJ1-5,NA,TGTGCCAGCAGCCGAGGGGGAGATCGGCAGCCCCAGCATTTT,CASSRGGDRQPQHF
NA,TRBV30,TRBJ1-2,TRBD1,TGTGCCTGGAGTCCCGACAGGGGCTATGGCTACACCTTC,CAWSPDRGYGYTF
NA,TRBV5-6,TRBJ2-7,NA,TGTGCCAGCAGCGGTAAACTGGTTACTAACTCCTACGAGCAGTACTTC,CASSGKLVTNSYEQYF
few,TRBV5-5,TRBJ1-5,NA,TGTGCCAGCAGCTTTTTTTCAAGTCAGCCCCAGCATTTT,CASSFFSSQPQHF
once,TRBV6-5,TRBJ1-1,NA,TGTGCCAGCATCTTAACCTTTCTTGGAACTGAAGCTTTCTTT,CASILTFLGTEAFF
NA,TRBV6-1,TRBJ2-7,NA,TGTGCCAGCAGTTTCCACTACGAGCAGTACTTC,CASSFHYEQYF
NA,TRBV19,TRBJ2-3,NA,TGTGCCAGTAGGAAGACGGCTAGCACAGATACGCAGTATTTT,CASRKTASTDTQYF
NA,TRBV5-1,TRBJ2-5,NA,TGCGCCAGCAGCTTGGGTAGCGGAGAGACCCAGTACTTC,CASSLGSGETQYF
NA,TRBV11-2,TRBJ2-7,TRBD1,TGTGCCAGCAGCTTCGGACCCCTCGGGACAGGGGAGTTC,CASSFGPLGTGEF
NA,TRBV16,TRBJ1-5,NA,TGTGCCAGCAGCCAATTCCTCTCCCAGCCCCAGCATTTT,CASSQFLSQPQHF
NA,TRBV4-2,TRBJ1-2,TRBD1,TGTGCCAGCAGCCAAGGTACAGGGGGGATCTATGGCTACACCTTC,CASSQGTGGIYGYTF
NA,TRBV27,TRBJ2-4,NA,TGTGCCACCCAAGGCCGGGGCTCCAAAAACATTCAGTACTTC,CATQGRGSKNIQYF
NA,TRBV2,TRBJ2-3,NA,TGTGCCAGCAGTGTTTACAACACAGATACGCAGTATTTT,CASSVYNTDTQYF
NA,TRBV5-5,TRBJ1-1,NA,TGTGCCAGCAGCTTGGACAGTGCTGAAGCTTTCTTT,CASSLDSAEAFF
NA,TRBV11-2,TRBJ2-1,NA,TGTGCCAGCAGCTTGAAAGGGGTGAGCTCCTACAATGAGCAGTTCTTC,CASSLKGVSSYNEQFF
NA,TRBV28,TRBJ1-2,NA,TGTGCCAGACATATTCCCCAGGGCAATAACTATGGCTACACCTTC,CARHIPQGNNYGYTF
NA,TRBV29-1,TRBJ2-3,TRBD2,TGCAGCGTTGGCGGGTCGAGGTCGGGAGGGGGCACAGATACGCAGTATTTT,CSVGGSRSGGGTDTQYF
few,TRBV5-1,TRBJ2-5,NA,TGCGCCAGCAGCTTGGGTTCGGTCCTCGGCGAGACCCAGTACTTC,CASSLGSVLGETQYF
few,TRBV9,TRBJ1-1,TRBD1,TGTGCCAGCAGCGCGGGACAGGGTTTCCTCACTGAAGCTTTCTTT,CASSAGQGFLTEAFF
NA,TRBV14,TRBJ2-1,TRBD2,TGTGCCAGCAGCCCTCCCGGGAGGGGGATTCTTAATGAGCAGTTCTTC,CASSPPGRGILNEQFF
NA,TRBV7-9,TRBJ1-2,TRBD1,TGTGCCAGCAGCTTAGGAGGCCAGGGGGAGGGCTACACCTTC,CASSLGGQGEGYTF
NA,TRBV15,TRBJ1-4,TRBD1,TGTGCCACCAGCAGAGCGATTGGACAGGGGAATGAAAAACTGTTTTTT,CATSRAIGQGNEKLFF
NA,TRBV2,TRBJ1-1,TRBD1,TGTGCCAGCAGTGAGCCGACAGGGCGGAACACTGAAGCTTTCTTT,CASSEPTGRNTEAFF
NA,TRBV6-1,TRBJ2-7,NA,TGTGCCAGCAGCCACTCCTACGAGCAGTACTTC,CASSHSYEQYF
few,TRBV29-1,TRBJ2-5,TRBD2,TGCAGCGTTGAGGGGCTAGCGGGAGGGAGCGGGGAGACCCAGTACTTC,CSVEGLAGGSGETQYF
NA,TRBV28,TRBJ2-7,NA,TGTGCCAGCAGCCGGATGGTCTACGAGCAGTACTTC,CASSRMVYEQYF